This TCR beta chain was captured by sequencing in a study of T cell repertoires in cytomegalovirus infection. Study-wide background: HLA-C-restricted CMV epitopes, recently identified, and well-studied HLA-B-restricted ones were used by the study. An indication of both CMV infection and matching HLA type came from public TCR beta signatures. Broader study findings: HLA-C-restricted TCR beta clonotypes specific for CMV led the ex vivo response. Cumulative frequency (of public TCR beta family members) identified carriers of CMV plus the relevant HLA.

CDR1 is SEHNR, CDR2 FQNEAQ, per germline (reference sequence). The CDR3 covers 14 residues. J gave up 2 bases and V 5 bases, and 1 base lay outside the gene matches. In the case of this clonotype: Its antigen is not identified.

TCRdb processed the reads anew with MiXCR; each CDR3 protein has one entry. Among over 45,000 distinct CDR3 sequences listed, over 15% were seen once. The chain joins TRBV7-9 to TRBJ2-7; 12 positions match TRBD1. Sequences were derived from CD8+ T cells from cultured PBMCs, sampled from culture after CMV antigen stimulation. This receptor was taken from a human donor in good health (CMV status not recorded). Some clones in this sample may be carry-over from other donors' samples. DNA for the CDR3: TGTGCCAGCAGCCGGGACAGGGGGCCCTACGAGCAGTACTTC. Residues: CASSRDRGPYEQYF.